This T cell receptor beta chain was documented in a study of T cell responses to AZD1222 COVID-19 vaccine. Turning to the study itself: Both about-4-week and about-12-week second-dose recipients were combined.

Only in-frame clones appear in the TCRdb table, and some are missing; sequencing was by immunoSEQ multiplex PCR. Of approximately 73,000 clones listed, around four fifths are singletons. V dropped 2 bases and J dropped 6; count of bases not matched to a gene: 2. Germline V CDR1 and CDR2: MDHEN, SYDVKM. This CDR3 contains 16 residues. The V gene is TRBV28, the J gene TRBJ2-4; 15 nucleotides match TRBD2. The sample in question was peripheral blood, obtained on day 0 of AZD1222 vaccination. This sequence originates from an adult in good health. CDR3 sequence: CASSLGTSGGRNIQYF. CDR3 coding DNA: TGTGCCAGCAGTTTAGGGACTAGCGGGGGGAGAAACATTCAGTACTTC.